This TCR beta chain derives from a study of blood T cell repertoires in COVID-19. Study summary: Both acute and convalescent COVID-19 samples were obtained from the United States, Italy and Spain. From T cells, B-cell-depleted T cells, or PBMCs came the material, which was cDNA or gDNA.

Original data processing: Reference gene primers were amplified, and this amplification served to estimate nucleated cell counts. Repertoires were generated with immunoSEQ multiplex PCR, while TCRdb's copy carries only in-frame clones and drops some. The V and J calls and clone size are taken from that table; D and trimming were inferred from the DNA. This table has fewer than 60,000 clones, more than 80% appearing once. Sequencing input: peripheral blood. The source of this sequence is a man between 60 and 75 years old with COVID-19, enrolled during active disease.

CDR3 DNA sequence: TGTGCCTGGAGTGACAGGGTGGACGAGCAGTACTTC. This sequence encodes CAWSDRVDEQYF. The chain couples TRBV30 to TRBJ2-7, with D tentatively TRBD1 (6 bases). Trimming shortened V by 1 base and J by 5 bases, and 9 bases separated the two germline ends. Germline CDR1 is GTSNPN and CDR2 is SVGIG (reference sequence). This CDR3 is built from 12 residues.